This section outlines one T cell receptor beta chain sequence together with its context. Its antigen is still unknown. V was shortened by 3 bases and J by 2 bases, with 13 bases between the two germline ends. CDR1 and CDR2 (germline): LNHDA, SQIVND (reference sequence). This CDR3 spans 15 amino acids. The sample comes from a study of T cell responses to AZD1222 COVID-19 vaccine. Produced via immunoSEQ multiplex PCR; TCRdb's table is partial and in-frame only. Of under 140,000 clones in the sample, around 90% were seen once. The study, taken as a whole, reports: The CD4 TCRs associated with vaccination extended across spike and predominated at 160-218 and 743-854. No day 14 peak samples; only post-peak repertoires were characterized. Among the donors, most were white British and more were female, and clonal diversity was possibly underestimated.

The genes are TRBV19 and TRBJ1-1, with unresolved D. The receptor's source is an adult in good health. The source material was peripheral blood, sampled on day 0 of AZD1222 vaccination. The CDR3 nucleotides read TGTGCCAGTAGTATGGCCGCTCGAAGCAACACTGAAGCTTTCTTT. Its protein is CASSMAARSNTEAFF.